The rows below give T cell receptor beta chains drawn from one sample of a study of cytomegalovirus exposure and HLA in healthy donors. The method was immunoSEQ multiplex PCR; TCRdb's version includes in-frame clones alone and lacks a portion of them. The data hold around 160,000 clones, with approximately 82% observed a single time. Sequenced sample: PBMCs. These receptors were collected from a male donor in good health and CMV-seronegative. CDR3s include the opening cysteine and the closing phenylalanine or tryptophan. The D gene is left open where the match is weak. Clone size appears in some rows only: once, few, many, or a class for an expanded clone.

abundance	d_gene	v_gene	j_gene	CDR3nt	CDR3aa
.	TRBD1	TRBV6-1	TRBJ1-5	TGTGCCAGCGCTGGTCAGGGGGGTCAGCCCCAGCATTTT	CASAGQGGQPQHF
.	.	TRBV30	TRBJ2-1	TGTGCCTGGAGCAAGGGACACGACAATGAGCAGTTCTTC	CAWSKGHDNEQFF
.	.	TRBV6-5	TRBJ2-1	TGTGCCAGCAGTTTTCAGGGCAATGAGCAGTTCTTC	CASSFQGNEQFF
.	.	TRBV28	TRBJ2-7	TGTGCCAGCAGTACCCGACAGGCCCTCCGGGACGAGCAGTACTTC	CASSTRQALRDEQYF
.	TRBD2	TRBV10-3	TRBJ2-3	TGTGCCATCAGTGAGTCTGCGGGGGGGAGCACAGATACGCAGTATTTT	CAISESAGGSTDTQYF
.	.	TRBV27	TRBJ2-1	TGTGCCAGCAGTTTATTGGTAGAGTCTGAGCAGTTCTTC	CASSLLVESEQFF
.	.	TRBV4-3	TRBJ2-1	TGCGCCAGCAGCCAAGATTGGACAGCGCCTTCGGGCAATGAGCAGTTCTTC	CASSQDWTAPSGNEQFF
few	TRBD1	TRBV19	TRBJ2-2	TGTGCCAGTATGGAAGGACAGGGGGTTTCCGGGGAGCTGTTTTTT	CASMEGQGVSGELFF
.	TRBD1	TRBV6-5	TRBJ1-2	TGTGCCAGCAGGACCGGACAGGGGGCGGATGGCTACACCTTC	CASRTGQGADGYTF
.	TRBD1	TRBV29-1	TRBJ1-1	TGCAGCGTTACTGGTGGGACAGGGGGAACTGAAGCTTTCTTT	CSVTGGTGGTEAFF
.	.	TRBV7-2	TRBJ2-7	TGTGCCAGCAGCGTAGCCCCGGGACAAGTCTACGAGCAGTACTTC	CASSVAPGQVYEQYF
.	.	TRBV6-1	TRBJ2-2	TGTGCCAGCAGTGCGACGCGGCTTAGGAACACCGGGGAGCTGTTTTTT	CASSATRLRNTGELFF
.	.	TRBV12-5	TRBJ1-4	TGTGCTAGTGGTCCCTCGAGGACTAATGAAAAACTGTTTTTT	CASGPSRTNEKLFF
.	.	TRBV5-6	TRBJ2-7	TGTGCCAGCAGCAGGGGGAGAAACTACGAGCAGTACTTC	CASSRGRNYEQYF
.	TRBD1	TRBV9	TRBJ1-5	TGTGCCAGCAGCCCGGACAGGGGCAATCAGCCCCAGCATTTT	CASSPDRGNQPQHF
.	.	TRBV27	TRBJ1-1	TGTGCCAGCAGTACCAAGCGGCGAAACACTGAAGCTTTCTTT	CASSTKRRNTEAFF
.	.	TRBV25-1	TRBJ1-4	TGTGCCAGCAAGTCCGGGGTTGGGGATGAAAAACTGTTTTTT	CASKSGVGDEKLFF
.	.	TRBV5-6	TRBJ2-7	TGTGCCAGCAGCTCGAGGGGGGGCCACGAGCAGTACTTC	CASSSRGGHEQYF
.	.	TRBV5-1	TRBJ1-4	TGCGCCAGCAGCCCGGACAGTGCAACTAATGAAAAACTGTTTTTT	CASSPDSATNEKLFF
.	TRBD2	TRBV27	TRBJ2-5	TGTGCCAGCAGTCTGCAAGGGACTAGCGGCCTTCGGACCCAGTACTTC	CASSLQGTSGLRTQYF
.	TRBD2	TRBV6-6	TRBJ2-7	TGTGCCAGCAGCTCCGGACTAGCGGGAGAATTGTGGTACTTC	CASSSGLAGELWYF
.	.	TRBV21-1	TRBJ1-5	TGTGCCAGCAGCAAAGTTGGCAGCACGACTTATAGCAATCAGCCCCAGCATTTT	CASSKVGSTTYSNQPQHF
.	.	TRBV6-6	TRBJ2-5	TGTGCCAGCAGTTACCCCCCGGGGGAGCAAGAGACCCAGTACTTC	CASSYPPGEQETQYF
.	.	TRBV9	TRBJ2-2	TGTGCCAGCAGAATGGGGGGGGCCCCGAACACCGGGGAGCTGTTTTTT	CASRMGGAPNTGELFF
.	.	TRBV15	TRBJ2-3	TGTGCCACCAGCAGAGAAGCGGGAGATACGCAGTATTTT	CATSREAGDTQYF
.	.	TRBV10-3	TRBJ1-1	TGTGCCATCAGTAAATCTACAGGGAACACTGAAGCTTTCTTT	CAISKSTGNTEAFF
.	TRBD1	TRBV7-9	TRBJ2-2	TGTGCCAGCAGCCGCCTGGGACAGGGGAGCGTCTCCGGGGAGCTGTTTTTT	CASSRLGQGSVSGELFF
few	.	TRBV6-6	TRBJ1-2	TGTGCCAGCAGCGAAGACACTTATGGCTACACCTTC	CASSEDTYGYTF
.	.	TRBV4-3	TRBJ1-4	TGCGCCAGCAGCCAAGCAGGACTCGTTAATGAAAAACTGTTTTTT	CASSQAGLVNEKLFF
.	TRBD2	TRBV9	TRBJ2-3	TGTGCCAGCAGCGTCGCCGGGGGGGCTAGCACAGATACGCAGTATTTT	CASSVAGGASTDTQYF
.	.	TRBV18	TRBJ1-1	TGTGCCAGCTCACCACAAGCAACCTCCATGAACACTGAAGCTTTCTTT	CASSPQATSMNTEAFF
once	.	TRBV27	TRBJ2-1	TGTGCCAGCAGTCCCGACCGAGGTCGGCAGTTCTTC	CASSPDRGRQFF
once	.	TRBV7-9	TRBJ2-3	TGTGCCAGCAGCTTGGGACATCCGGGCGTCGATACGCAGTATTTT	CASSLGHPGVDTQYF
few	.	TRBV30	TRBJ1-1	TGTGCCTGGAGCCATAACCCGACAGCAAACACTGAAGCTTTCTTT	CAWSHNPTANTEAFF
few	.	TRBV5-6	TRBJ1-6	TGTGCCAGCAGCTTAGGACAAGTTAATTCACCCCTCCACTTT	CASSLGQVNSPLHF
.	TRBD2	TRBV2	TRBJ2-7	TGTGCCAGCAGTGAAGGGCCGGCTAGCGGGGGCCTCAAGCAGTACTTC	CASSEGPASGGLKQYF
few	.	TRBV6-1	TRBJ1-4	TGTGCCAGCAGTGATAGGGGGACTAGGTCTAATGAAAAACTGTTTTTT	CASSDRGTRSNEKLFF
.	.	TRBV6-6	TRBJ1-5	TGTGCCAGCAGTTACACAGACAATCAGCCCCAGCATTTT	CASSYTDNQPQHF
.	.	TRBV19	TRBJ1-1	TGTGCCAGTAGCCCACGGGGGGACACTGAAGCTTTCTTT	CASSPRGDTEAFF
.	TRBD2	TRBV10-3	TRBJ2-1	TGTGCCATCAGTGAGTATGGCGGGGGGCAATCCTACAATGAGCAGTTCTTC	CAISEYGGGQSYNEQFF
.	TRBD1	TRBV4-2	TRBJ1-4	TGTGCCAGCAGCCAAGGGGACAGGGAATCTGAAAAACTGTTTTTT	CASSQGDRESEKLFF
.	.	TRBV5-1	TRBJ2-7	TGCGCCAGCAGCCTACAGGGAAGCGACGAGCAGTACTTC	CASSLQGSDEQYF